What follows are 14 T cell receptor beta chains derived from one specimen sequenced in a study of CD8 T cells in ankylosing spondylitis. TCRdb called the 5' RACE reads again in MiXCR, with one record for every CDR3 protein. The table has around 770,000 distinct CDR3 sequences, 12% seen once. These receptors' targets are unknown. Findings and limits, study-wide: Blood of patients with ankylosing spondylitis appeared to be characterized by a TCR beta motif of eight or nine highly homologous variants.

Sequencing was carried out using blood, either unsorted or a sorted T cell fraction (not recorded which). Receptors originate from a male donor with ankylosing spondylitis.

The chain combines TRBV20-1 with TRBJ2-5; 7 bases are shared with TRBD2. Per the germline V gene, CDR1 is DFQATT and CDR2 is SNEGSKA (reference sequence). The CDR3 sequence is 16 residues long. CDR3 nucleotide sequence: TGCAATGTCACACCCGTGGGGGGGAACCGTCGGGAGACCCAGTACTTC. Its protein product is CNVTPVGGNRRETQYF.

As concerns this clonotype: A much larger clone lies one base from this, so it may be a read error. This chain connects TRBV25-1 to TRBJ1-1; D remains unclear. Per the germline V gene, CDR1 is MGHDK and CDR2 is SYGVNS. This CDR3 region has 13 residues. The V and J ends lost 2 bases and 1 base respectively, with 5 bases between them. CDR3 sequence reads: CASSEPGNTEAFF. CDR3 DNA sequence: TGTGCCAGCAGTGAACCGGGGAACACTGAAGCTTTCTTT. Full variable domain (rest looked up from reference TRBV25-1 and TRBJ1-1): EADIYQTPRYLVIGTGKKITLECSQTMGHDKMYWYQQDPGMELHLIHYSYGVNSTEKGDLSSESTVSRIRTEHFPLTLESARPSHTSQYLCASSEPGNTEAFFGQGTRLTVV.

This clonotype was seen once. This chain joins TRBV10-3 and TRBJ1-4; D call uncertain. Germline CDR1 and CDR2: ENHRY and SYGVKD. V gave up 5 bases and J gave up 3 bases, with 7 bases separating them. This CDR3 has 13 amino acids. The CDR3 DNA follows: TGTGCCATCAGTCGGGCAGCTAATGAAAAACTGTTTTTT. As protein: CAISRAANEKLFF.

The chain combines TRBV7-6 with TRBJ1-1; a weak D match, TRBD1 (6 bases). In germline, CDR1 is SGHVS, CDR2 FNYEAQ. The CDR3 sequence is 15 residues long. V was clipped by 5 bases and J by 1 base, with 14 bases between them. The CDR3 is CASSNRDLKNTEAFF. The DNA of the CDR3 is TGTGCCAGCAGCAACAGGGATTTGAAGAACACTGAAGCTTTCTTT.

This clonotype was found a few times. The V call is TRBV2, the J call TRBJ1-5; D may be TRBD1 (6 bases). The V end lost 8 bases, the J end lost 5 bases, and 22 bases lay between the germline ends. CDR3 length: 16 amino acids. CDR1 and CDR2 from the germline V gene are SNHLY and FYNNEI. For the CDR3, the DNA is TGTGCCAGCCGCCCAACCCCCTTGGGGGGGCATCAGCCCCAGCATTTT. It translates to CASRPTPLGGHQPQHF.

This clonotype was detected a few times. This chain joins TRBV4-3 and TRBJ1-1; D is unresolved. From germline, CDR1 is LGHNA and CDR2 YSLEER. CDR3 size: 14 residues. Deletions cut 0 bases from V and 0 bases from J, with 5 bases between. The CDR3 loop reads CASSQDQLNTEAFF. In DNA form, the CDR3 reads TGCGCCAGCAGCCAAGACCAGCTGAACACTGAAGCTTTCTTT.

V usage is TRBV7-3 and J usage is TRBJ2-3; 8 nucleotides align to TRBD2. The V and J ends lost 6 bases and 2 bases, in that order; junction bases with no gene match: 4. The CDR3 length is 14 residues. Germline V CDR1 and CDR2: SGHTA, FQGTGA. The CDR3 is CASSVSGVTDTQYF. The CDR3 DNA sequence: TGTGCCAGCAGTGTTAGCGGGGTCACAGATACGCAGTATTTT.

This chain links TRBV7-8 with TRBJ1-5, with 7 bases fitting TRBD1. Germline-derived CDR1 and CDR2 are SGHVS and FQNEAQ. Trimming cost V 4 bases and J 3 bases; bases outside gene matches: 6. The CDR3 spans 15 residues. CDR3 protein: CASSWEGAYNQPQHF. The CDR3, as DNA: TGTGCCAGCAGCTGGGAGGGGGCATACAATCAGCCCCAGCATTTT.

This clonotype was observed a handful of times. The chain is built from TRBV7-2 and TRBJ1-2; 9 nucleotides agree with TRBD1. V lost 7 bases, J lost 6 bases, and 12 bases stayed unmatched. The CDR3 runs 15 residues. Germline V gives CDR1 SGHTA, CDR2 FQGNSA. Written as DNA, the CDR3 is TGTGCCAGCAACCTCCGGACAGGGGCGATGGATGGCTACACCTTC. Translation gives CASNLRTGAMDGYTF.

In its sample, this clonotype was seen many times. The V call is TRBV12-3 or TRBV12-4, the J call TRBJ1-4, with D perhaps TRBD1 (6 bases). The V gene lost 5 bases and the J gene lost 3 bases, with 13 bases spanning the gap. This CDR3 has 15 amino acids. DNA for the CDR3: TGTGCCAGCAGTGTATACAGGGTCCCTAATGAAAAACTGTTTTTT. This sequence encodes CASSVYRVPNEKLFF.

Remarks on this clonotype: The germline gene is not matched at one end of the junction; a read error may be the cause. The V call is TRBV6-1, the J call TRBJ1-1; perhaps TRBD1 as D (6 bases). The CDR3 extends over 15 amino acids. Germline V gives CDR1 MNHNS, CDR2 SASEGT. The CDR3 DNA reads as TGTGCCAGCCGTGACAGGAGTAGCATGAACACTGAAGCTTTCTTT. Amino acid sequence: CASRDRSSMNTEAFF.

The chain couples TRBV5-1 to TRBJ2-1, with D maybe TRBD1 (5 bases). Trimming stripped 4 bases from V and 6 bases from J, with 11 bases between. CDR1 is SGHRS, CDR2 YFSETQ, per germline. This CDR3 has 13 amino acids. Here the CDR3 DNA reads TGCGCCAGCAGCACAGGATCATCCAATGAGCAGTTCTTC. Translation gives CASSTGSSNEQFF. Full variable domain (remainder filled in from reference TRBV5-1 and TRBJ2-1): KAGVTQTPRYLIKTRGQQVTLSCSPISGHRSVSWYQQTPGQGLQFLFEYFSETQRNKGNFPGRFSGRQFSNSRSEMNVSTLELGDSALYLCASSTGSSNEQFFGPGTRLTVL.

This clonotype was found many times. The chain has TRBV12-3 or TRBV12-4 and TRBJ1-1; D remains ambiguous. The CDR3 covers 11 residues. Trimming removed 8 bases at V and 6 bases at J, with 10 bases between. CDR3 coding DNA: TGTGCCAGCGCCGGTCTGTCTGAAGCTTTCTTT. Amino acids: CASAGLSEAFF.

This clonotype was seen only a few times. V and J are TRBV20-1 and TRBJ1-4; 7 positions match TRBD1. The CDR3 is made up of 14 amino acids. J gave up 10 bases and V 1 base, and 9 bases lay outside the gene matches. Germline CDR1 and CDR2: DFQATT and SNEGSKA (reference sequence). The CDR3 reads CSARGDRQLAKLFF. The CDR3 bases are TGCAGTGCTAGAGGGGACAGACAGTTGGCAAAACTGTTTTTT.